This T cell receptor beta chain was documented in a study of identical twins. Whole-study findings and limits: Sequences that were beta out-of-frame showed weaker excess twin sharing.

A universal primer site was incorporated via template switching, and the cDNA contained unique molecular identifiers. MiXCR, run by TCRdb on the 5' RACE reads, gives a single entry per CDR3 protein. Found here are 1.5 million to 2 million distinct CDR3 sequences, around 29% of them singletons; the top ten hold more than 0.25%. Germline CDR1 and CDR2: SGHDN and FVKESK. This CDR3 contains 16 residues. V lost 4 bases to trimming and J lost 5 bases, with 17 bases between them. Only a few counts were recorded for this clonotype. Antigen unknown. V and J are TRBV14 and TRBJ1-4; D may be TRBD1 (6 bases). The sequencing input was cord blood. This TCR was sampled from a newborn girl in good health. CDR3 DNA sequence: TGTGCCAGCAGCCGCGGGGGGGCACTTCTGAATGAAAAACTGTTTTTT. Protein product: CASSRGGALLNEKLFF.